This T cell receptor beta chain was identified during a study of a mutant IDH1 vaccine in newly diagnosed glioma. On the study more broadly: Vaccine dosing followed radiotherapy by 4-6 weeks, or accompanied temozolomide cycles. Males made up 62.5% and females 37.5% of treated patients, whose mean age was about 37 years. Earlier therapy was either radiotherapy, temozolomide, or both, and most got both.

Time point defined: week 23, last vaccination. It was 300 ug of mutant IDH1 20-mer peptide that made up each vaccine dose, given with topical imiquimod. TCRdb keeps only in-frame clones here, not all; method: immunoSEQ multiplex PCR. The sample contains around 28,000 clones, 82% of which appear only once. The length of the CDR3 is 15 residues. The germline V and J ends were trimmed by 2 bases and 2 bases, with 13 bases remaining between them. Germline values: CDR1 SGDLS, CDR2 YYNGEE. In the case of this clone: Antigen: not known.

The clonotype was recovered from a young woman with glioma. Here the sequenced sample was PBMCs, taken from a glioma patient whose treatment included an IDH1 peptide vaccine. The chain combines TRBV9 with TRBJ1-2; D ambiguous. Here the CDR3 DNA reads TGTGCCAGCAGCGTGTTCGATGGAACCAACTATGGCTACACCTTC. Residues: CASSVFDGTNYGYTF.